This T cell receptor (beta chain) was sequenced in a study of blood T cell repertoires in COVID-19. Assay: immunoSEQ multiplex PCR; the TCRdb copy retains only in-frame clones and omits some. The sample lists 85,000 to 110,000 clones; more than 80% were seen once. The receptor comes from a human donor in a cohort sampled during active COVID-19. Sequenced: peripheral blood.

The CDR3 bases are TGTGCCAGCAGCACTCCGGGGGAGTTTACTGGAAACACCATATATTTT. Residues: CASSTPGEFTGNTIYF. The chain recombines TRBV5-6 with TRBJ1-3; D is perhaps TRBD1 (5 bases). The V gene lost 4 bases and the J gene lost 2 bases, with 16 bases spanning the gap. The V gene's germline CDR1 is SGHDT and CDR2 YYEEEE. This CDR3 has 16 amino acids.